One sample yielded the 21 T cell receptor beta chains listed below, sequenced in a study of shared clonotypes between healthy human individuals. Some clones are missing from TCRdb's copy, which holds only in-frame ones; the method was immunoSEQ multiplex PCR. The table includes about 1 million clones, roughly 70% detected once. Sequenced material: memory CD4+ T cells sorted from blood. Described subset: CD45RA-negative fraction. These receptors all stem from a man aged 18 to 29 in good health.

On this clone itself: The same CDR3 is also encoded by other DNA sequences in this sample. The V call is TRBV5-1, the J call TRBJ2-1; D uncertain. The CDR3 runs to 12 residues. V was cut by 4 bases and J by 5 bases, with 7 bases left in between. Germline lookup yields CDR1 SGHRS and CDR2 YFSETQ. CDR3 coding DNA: TGCGCCAGCAGCCGCACCGACAATGAGCAGTTCTTC. Translation: CASSRTDNEQFF.

The chain is built from TRBV29-1 and TRBJ2-5, with 10 bases that match TRBD1. The germline CDR1 and CDR2 sequences are SQVTM and ANQGSEA. CDR3 length: 13 residues. Germline trimming cut 7 bases from V and 4 bases from J; bases unmatched to any gene: 6. The CDR3 is CSATRDRGETQYF. CDR3 in DNA: TGCAGCGCCACCCGGGACAGGGGAGAGACCCAGTACTTC. Together with reference TRBV29-1 and TRBJ2-5, the CDR3 gives the full variable domain: SAVISQKPSRDICQRGTSLTIQCQVDSQVTMMFWYRQQPGQSLTLIATANQGSEATYESGFVIDKFPISRPNLTFSTLTVSNMSPEDSSIYLCSATRDRGETQYFGPGTRLLVL.

This rearrangement joins TRBV7-2 to TRBJ2-5; D is tentatively TRBD1 or TRBD2 (5 bases each). Trimming removed 7 bases from V and 0 bases from J, with 12 bases in between. This CDR3 has 14 residues. The germline gives CDR1 SGHTA, CDR2 FQGNSA. The CDR3 DNA is TGTGCCAGCACCACCGGGACGCACCAAGAGACCCAGTACTTC. Translated: CASTTGTHQETQYF. Full variable domain (outside the CDR3, taken from reference TRBV7-2 and TRBJ2-5): GAGVSQSPSNKVTEKGKDVELRCDPISGHTALYWYRQSLGQGLEFLIYFQGNSAPDKSGLPSDRFSAERTGGSVSTLTIQRTQQEDSAVYLCASTTGTHQETQYFGPGTRLLVL.

The chain uses TRBV9 and TRBJ1-2; no clear D gene. Germline values: CDR1 SGDLS, CDR2 YYNGEE. The CDR3 runs 14 residues. Trimming cost V 0 bases and J 0 bases, with 6 bases left between them. The chain's CDR3 is CASSVERANYGYTF. DNA for the CDR3: TGTGCCAGCAGCGTAGAGCGGGCTAACTATGGCTACACCTTC.

V is TRBV11-2 and J is TRBJ2-3; the D gene is possibly TRBD2 (6 bases). This CDR3 comprises 15 residues. Germline V gives CDR1 SGHAT, CDR2 FQNNGV. Trimming shortened V by 3 bases and J by 2 bases, and 12 bases separated the two germline ends. CDR3 nucleotide sequence: TGTGCCAGCAGCTTCACCGGGGGATACACAGATACGCAGTATTTT. Translation: CASSFTGGYTDTQYF.

The rearrangement joins TRBV7-2 to TRBJ1-5; the D gene is possibly TRBD1 (6 bases). CDR3 length equals 14 residues. V was shortened by 2 bases and J by 1 base, with 6 bases between the two germline ends. Germline CDR1 and CDR2: SGHTA and FQGNSA. CDR3 sequence reads: CASSLQGSNQPQHF. CDR3 in DNA: TGTGCCAGCAGCTTACAGGGGAGCAATCAGCCCCAGCATTTT. The whole variable domain, remainder taken from reference TRBV7-2 and TRBJ1-5, is GAGVSQSPSNKVTEKGKDVELRCDPISGHTALYWYRQSLGQGLEFLIYFQGNSAPDKSGLPSDRFSAERTGGSVSTLTIQRTQQEDSAVYLCASSLQGSNQPQHFGDGTRLSIL.

This rearrangement joins TRBV10-3 to TRBJ1-2; 8 nucleotides align to TRBD1. Germline lookup yields CDR1 ENHRY and CDR2 SYGVKD. The V segment lost 6 bases and the J segment 1 base; nucleotides outside the gene matches: 10. The CDR3 runs 16 residues. CDR3 coding DNA: TGTGCCATCAGCAGTGACAGGGGTCTCCTTAACTATGGCTACACCTTC. Translating it yields CAISSDRGLLNYGYTF.

This sequence joins TRBV14 and TRBJ2-4, with D unclear. V shed 4 bases and J shed 6 bases, with 4 bases lying between them. Germline V gene sequence: CDR1 SGHDN, CDR2 FVKESK. This CDR3 contains 11 residues. CDR3 sequence: CASSLGNIQYF. The DNA for the CDR3 is TGTGCCAGCAGCCTAGGAAACATTCAGTACTTC.

This clone has just a few counts. The V gene is TRBV9, the J gene TRBJ2-1; 9 positions match TRBD2. Trimming took 4 bases from V and 7 from J; bases not matched to a gene: 15. There are 17 residues in the CDR3. Germline CDR1 and CDR2: SGDLS and YYNGEE. The chain's CDR3 is CASSPRLAGDPRNEQFF. The CDR3 coding sequence is TGTGCCAGCAGCCCCCGATTAGCGGGAGACCCTAGGAATGAGCAGTTCTTC. The variable domain in full, with the rest retrieved from reference TRBV9 and TRBJ2-1, is DSGVTQTPKHLITATGQRVTLRCSPRSGDLSVYWYQQSLDQGLQFLIQYYNGEERAKGNILERFSAQQFPDLHSELNLSSLELGDSALYFCASSPRLAGDPRNEQFFGPGTRLTVL.

This clone was detected a few times. The chain has TRBV10-3 and TRBJ2-3; 9 bases agree with TRBD2. Germline V gene data show CDR1 as ENHRY and CDR2 as SYGVKD. The V and J ends lost 4 bases and 2 bases, in that order; junction bases with no gene match: 4. The CDR3 is 15 amino acids. The CDR3 protein is CAISAGLASTDTQYF. In DNA, the CDR3 is TGTGCCATCAGTGCGGGACTAGCTTCCACAGATACGCAGTATTTT.

This clone was recorded a few times. This rearrangement joins TRBV5-4 to TRBJ2-5, with D maybe TRBD2 (7 bases). This CDR3 contains 17 residues. V gave up 2 bases and J gave up 2 bases, with 19 bases separating them. The germline V gene encodes CDR1 SGHNT and CDR2 YYREEE (reference sequence). This CDR3 reads CASSFLGGAQIQETQYF. In nucleotides, the CDR3 is TGTGCCAGCAGCTTTTTAGGGGGGGCACAGATACAAGAGACCCAGTACTTC. The whole variable domain, remainder taken from reference TRBV5-4 and TRBJ2-5, is ETGVTQSPTHLIKTRGQQVTLRCSSQSGHNTVSWYQQALGQGPQFIFQYYREEENGRGNFPPRFSGLQFPNYSSELNVNALELDDSALYLCASSFLGGAQIQETQYFGPGTRLLVL.

The V gene is TRBV29-1, the J gene TRBJ2-1; perhaps D is TRBD1 or TRBD2 (5 bases each). The CDR3 spans 14 residues. Germline V lookup: CDR1 SQVTM, CDR2 ANQGSEA. V lost 8 bases and J lost 6, with 20 bases in between. This CDR3 is CSSTRGTNANEQFF. The CDR3 DNA follows: TGCAGCTCGACCCGGGGCACCAATGCCAATGAGCAGTTCTTC.

This chain connects TRBV28 to TRBJ1-3; D may be TRBD1 (6 bases). Trimming left V 6 bases short and J 1 base short, with 13 bases between. The CDR3 consists of 15 residues. The V gene's germline CDR1 is MDHEN and CDR2 SYDVKM. The chain's CDR3 is CASRSDSSSGNTIYF. As DNA, the CDR3 is TGTGCCAGCAGATCGGACAGTTCTTCTGGAAACACCATATATTTT. The variable domain in full, completed from reference TRBV28 and TRBJ1-3, reads DVKVTQSSRYLVKRTGEKVFLECVQDMDHENMFWYRQDPGLGLRLIYFSYDVKMKEKGDIPEGYSVSREKKERFSLILESASTNQTSMYLCASRSDSSSGNTIYFGEGSWLTVV.

The J gene is TRBJ1-1, the V gene TRBV7-9, with D possibly matching TRBD1 (5 bases). Trimming removed 5 bases at V and 1 base at J, with 11 bases between. The germline V gene encodes CDR1 SEHNR and CDR2 FQNEAQ (reference sequence). The CDR3 has 14 residues. CDR3 DNA sequence: TGTGCCAGCAGCCCAGGGACGGCGAACACTGAAGCTTTCTTT. Residues: CASSPGTANTEAFF.

For this clone: The same CDR3 arises from other DNA sequences in this sample as well. The chain joins TRBV6-1 to TRBJ2-1; D assignment may be TRBD1 or TRBD2 (5 bases each). V shed 6 bases and J shed 2 bases, with 11 bases lying between them. The V gene's germline CDR1 is MNHNS and CDR2 SASEGT. The CDR3 covers 14 residues. The CDR3 is CASSRDGAYNEQFF. For the CDR3, the DNA is TGTGCCAGCAGCCGGGACGGAGCCTACAATGAGCAGTTCTTC.

This clone was detected once. V is TRBV6-5 and J is TRBJ1-5; 8 nucleotides match TRBD1. The CDR3 totals 14 residues. V lost 6 bases and J lost 5; bases outside the gene matches: 6. From germline, CDR1 is MNHEY and CDR2 SVGAGI. The CDR3 protein is CASSRTGSDQPQHF. In DNA, the CDR3 is TGTGCCAGCAGCCGGACAGGGAGCGATCAGCCCCAGCATTTT.

The chain combines TRBV7-2 with TRBJ1-5; 7 bases are a match to TRBD1. Trimming at V came to 5 bases and at J to 4 bases, leaving 5 bases not matched to a gene. Germline loops: CDR1 SGHTA, CDR2 FQGNSA. The CDR3 is 14 residues long. The CDR3 DNA reads as TGTGCCAGCAGCCGGGACAGTGCAAATCAGCCCCAGCATTTT. As protein: CASSRDSANQPQHF.

The CDR3 reads CASSWGLVGETQYF. The CDR3 bases are TGCGCCAGCAGCTGGGGACTAGTCGGGGAGACCCAGTACTTC. The chain couples TRBV5-1 to TRBJ2-5; 8 bases align to TRBD2. The CDR3 consists of 14 residues. J lost 5 bases, V lost 3 bases, and 6 bases had no gene match. Germline CDR1 reads SGHRS; CDR2 reads YFSETQ.

A note on this clone: This sample also contains other DNA sequences that code for the same CDR3. The chain couples TRBV14 to TRBJ2-3, with D perhaps TRBD1 (5 bases). Trimming stripped 4 bases from V and 3 bases from J, with 8 bases between. Germline V gene lookup returns CDR1 SGHDN and CDR2 FVKESK. CDR3 size: 13 residues. As DNA, the CDR3 is TGTGCCAGCAGCCTGCAGGGTACAGATACGCAGTATTTT. Protein sequence: CASSLQGTDTQYF.

This rearrangement joins TRBV30 to TRBJ2-3, with 7 bases aligning to TRBD2. V shed 3 bases and J 5 bases; nucleotides not matched to a gene: 8. This CDR3 has 14 amino acids. Germline V gene sequence: CDR1 GTSNPN, CDR2 SVGIG (reference sequence). This CDR3 reads CAWRVSGAGDTQYF. For the CDR3, the DNA is TGTGCCTGGAGGGTAAGCGGGGCCGGAGATACGCAGTATTTT.

This sequence joins TRBV5-1 and TRBJ2-2, with TRBD2 matching over 7 bases. Germline V gene lookup returns CDR1 SGHRS and CDR2 YFSETQ. The V gene end was trimmed by 6 bases and the J gene end by 0 bases; junction bases not matched to a gene: 5. The CDR3 is 15 residues long. The CDR3 coding sequence is TGCGCCAGCAAGAGCGGGGCGACGAACACCGGGGAGCTGTTTTTT. Its protein is CASKSGATNTGELFF.